The 11 T cell receptor beta chains presented below share a single source sample, sequenced in a study of cytomegalovirus exposure and HLA in healthy donors. It was with 60 Vbeta and 13 Jbeta primers that the PCR ran. Produced via immunoSEQ multiplex PCR; TCRdb's table is partial and in-frame only. The data contain some 130,000 clones, around 77% of them singletons. Input material: PBMCs. These receptor sequences come from a man aged 25 to 40 in good health and CMV-seronegative.

This clone has more than one count but fewer than ten. This chain uses TRBV18 with TRBJ1-5; 7 bases map to TRBD1. The junction had 7 bases not matched to a gene; V was cut back by 4 bases and J by 1 base. The CDR3 runs to 16 residues. Germline V gives CDR1 KGHSH, CDR2 LQKENI. CDR3 nucleotide sequence: TGTGCCAGCTCACTAGGAGCCAGGGGGAGCAATCAGCCCCAGCATTTT. Amino acid sequence: CASSLGARGSNQPQHF.

The chain recombines TRBV30 with TRBJ2-6; D might be TRBD2 (5 bases). Germline CDR1 and CDR2: GTSNPN and SVGIG (reference sequence). CDR3 size: 13 residues. Trimming stripped 4 bases from V and 2 bases from J, with 6 bases between. CDR3 sequence (DNA): TGTGCCTGGAAGAGGGCTGGGGCCAACGTCCTGACTTTC. Its translation: CAWKRAGANVLTF.

CDR3 loop: CASSKSGHQETQYF. The CDR3 DNA reads as TGTGCCAGCAGCAAAAGCGGGCACCAAGAGACCCAGTACTTC. This chain joins TRBV6-5 and TRBJ2-5; perhaps TRBD2 as D (6 bases). CDR3 length: 14 amino acids. CDR1 MNHEY and CDR2 SVGAGI come from the germline V gene. Deletions cut 6 bases from V and 0 bases from J, with 11 bases between.

The chain links TRBV29-1 to TRBJ2-1; TRBD1 agrees at 10 bases. In germline, CDR1 is SQVTM, CDR2 ANQGSEA. The CDR3 is made up of 12 amino acids. The ends lost 7 bases at V and 9 bases at J; junction bases unmatched: 6. The CDR3 DNA reads TGCAGCGATGGGACAGGGGATGGTGAGCAGTTCTTC. Its protein is CSDGTGDGEQFF.

The rearrangement links TRBV6-1 to TRBJ2-2; D might be TRBD2 (5 bases). Looked up from germline, CDR1 is MNHNS and CDR2 is SASEGT. This CDR3 region has 13 residues. Trimming shortened V by 4 bases and J by 6 bases, and 9 bases separated the two germline ends. CDR3 DNA sequence: TGTGCCAGCAGTGCGAGTAGCGCCGGGGAGCTGTTTTTT. As protein: CASSASSAGELFF.

This chain joins TRBV7-2 and TRBJ2-2, with TRBD2 matching over 7 bases. CDR3 length: 17 amino acids. V dropped 1 base and J dropped 2; count of bases not matched to a gene: 7. Germline CDR1 SGHTA, CDR2 FQGNSA. DNA of the CDR3: TGTGCCAGCAGCTTAGTTTTGCTAGCGGTAAACACCGGGGAGCTGTTTTTT. This gives the protein CASSLVLLAVNTGELFF.

The chain has TRBV28 and TRBJ2-7; a weak D match, TRBD1 (5 bases). V dropped 6 bases and J dropped 1 base, with 10 bases sitting between them. CDR1 MDHEN and CDR2 SYDVKM come from the germline V gene. The CDR3 extends over 13 amino acids. The CDR3 sequence is CASSLGRSYEQYF. CDR3 sequence (DNA): TGTGCCAGCAGCCTGGGGCGGTCCTACGAGCAGTACTTC. Full variable domain (remainder filled in from reference TRBV28 and TRBJ2-7): DVKVTQSSRYLVKRTGEKVFLECVQDMDHENMFWYRQDPGLGLRLIYFSYDVKMKEKGDIPEGYSVSREKKERFSLILESASTNQTSMYLCASSLGRSYEQYFGPGTRLTVT.

The chain recombines TRBV11-3 with TRBJ2-3, with TRBD2 matching 11 bases. With V trimmed by 1 base and J by 14 bases, 8 bases remained unmatched. Germline CDR1 SGHNT, CDR2 YENEEA. The CDR3 covers 14 residues. The CDR3 here is CASSLVSTTSGRYF. CDR3 bases: TGTGCCAGCAGCTTAGTCTCCACTACTAGCGGGAGGTATTTT.

The V and J genes are TRBV30 and TRBJ2-1; D remains ambiguous. CDR1 GTSNPN and CDR2 SVGIG come from the germline V gene (reference sequence). This CDR3 contains 13 residues. V was clipped by 0 bases and J by 9 bases, with 12 bases between them. The chain's CDR3 is CAWSVQSDGEQFF. The DNA of the CDR3 is TGTGCCTGGAGTGTACAGTCCGATGGTGAGCAGTTCTTC.

The chain is built from TRBV6-6 and TRBJ2-3; TRBD1 might be the D (6 bases). With 11 bases removed from V and 9 bases from J, the gap between germline ends came to 24 bases. Germline CDR1 MNHNY, CDR2 SVGAGI (reference sequence). The CDR3 length is 14 residues. The CDR3 nucleotides are TGTGCCGCTGCCAGGGACATCGGGTTAGAGACGCAGTATTTT. Translated, it gives CAAARDIGLETQYF.

This clone showed up just a few times. The rearrangement uses TRBV28 and TRBJ1-2; D might be TRBD1 (6 bases). The germline V gene has CDR1 MDHEN and CDR2 SYDVKM. CDR3 length equals 12 residues. The V gene lost 6 bases and the J gene lost 4 bases, with 9 bases spanning the gap. CDR3 loop: CASRADSYGYTF. In nucleotides, the CDR3 is TGTGCCAGCAGGGCGGACAGCTATGGCTACACCTTC.